This T cell receptor (beta chain) was sequenced during a study of T cell responses to AZD1222 COVID-19 vaccine. In regard to this clone: Antigen unknown.

Study conclusions and caveats: With dominance at 160-218 and 743-854, vaccine-associated CD4 TCRs spanned spike. Repertoires were collected only later (after the peak T cell response had occurred).

J was trimmed by 3 bases and V by 6 bases; bases with no gene match: 2. Germline CDR1 reads MGHDK; CDR2 reads SYGVNS. This CDR3 spans 12 amino acids. Some clones are missing from TCRdb's copy, which holds only in-frame ones; the method was immunoSEQ multiplex PCR. This sample carries 100,000 or so clones, roughly 90% of them seen once, and the ten largest clones take roughly 4.7%. The sequence came from an adult in good health. This material consisted of peripheral blood, taken on day 0 of AZD1222 vaccination. V and J are TRBV25-1 and TRBJ2-7; 7 bases are a match to TRBD1. CDR3 nucleotide sequence: TGTGCCAGCAGGACAGGGAACTACGAGCAGTACTTC. It yields the protein CASRTGNYEQYF.